The 22 T cell receptor beta chains given below trace back to one sample, sequenced in a study of blood T cell repertoires in COVID-19. The protocol was immunoSEQ multiplex PCR, while the TCRdb copy is restricted to in-frame clones and leaves out a portion. This table has around 200,000 clones, around 84% appearing once. Sequencing used PBMCs or T cells enriched from blood (not recorded which). All receptors derive from a middle-aged man who had recovered from COVID-19.

The V call is TRBV28, the J call TRBJ2-7; 9 bases fit TRBD1. The CDR3 totals 15 residues. Trimming removed 2 bases from V and 2 bases from J; junction bases left unmatched: 4. Germline-derived CDR1 and CDR2 are MDHEN and SYDVKM. The CDR3 DNA reads TGTGCCAGCAGTTTAGGGCACAGGGGGCCCTACGAGCAGTACTTC. Its translation: CASSLGHRGPYEQYF.

The chain's CDR3 is CASSLSDMNPTRDEQYF. CDR3 DNA sequence: TGTGCCAGCAGTTTATCGGATATGAATCCCACCCGGGACGAGCAGTACTTC. The chain carries TRBV28 and TRBJ2-7, with no clear D. This CDR3 is 17 amino acids long. Germline V CDR1 and CDR2: MDHEN, SYDVKM. V gave up 1 base and J gave up 5 bases, with 21 bases separating them. Using reference TRBV28 and TRBJ2-7 for the parts outside the CDR3, the full variable domain is DVKVTQSSRYLVKRTGEKVFLECVQDMDHENMFWYRQDPGLGLRLIYFSYDVKMKEKGDIPEGYSVSREKKERFSLILESASTNQTSMYLCASSLSDMNPTRDEQYFGPGTRLTVT.

The rearrangement links TRBV29-1 to TRBJ1-1; D call uncertain. Germline loops: CDR1 SQVTM, CDR2 ANQGSEA. The CDR3 contains 12 residues. Trimming stripped 3 bases from V and 11 bases from J, with 16 bases between. In DNA form, the CDR3 reads TGCAGCGTTGACGGCGGGTCAGGTGGTGCTTTCTTT. Protein sequence: CSVDGGSGGAFF.

This sequence joins TRBV5-5 and TRBJ1-1; D may be TRBD1 (6 bases). V lost 0 bases to trimming and J lost 1 base, with 7 bases between them. The germline gives CDR1 SGHKS, CDR2 YYEKEE (reference sequence). This CDR3 has 14 amino acids. CDR3 in DNA: TGTGCCAGCAGCTTGGGACAGGCGAACACTGAAGCTTTCTTT. Its protein is CASSLGQANTEAFF.

This chain connects TRBV5-1 to TRBJ2-3; D unclear. The CDR3 has 13 residues. Deletions cut 4 bases from V and 6 bases from J, with 12 bases between. CDR1 and CDR2 from the germline V gene are SGHRS and YFSETQ. For the CDR3, the DNA is TGCGCCAGCAGCCTTACTAAGTTTGATACGCAGTATTTT. It translates to CASSLTKFDTQYF.

This clone was observed a single time. The J gene is TRBJ2-7, the V gene TRBV27; possibly TRBD1 for D (5 bases). The V end lost 5 bases, the J end lost 4 bases, and 12 bases lay between the germline ends. Germline V gene data show CDR1 as MNHEY and CDR2 as SMNVEV (reference sequence). The CDR3 is made up of 13 amino acids. The CDR3 nucleotides read TGTGCCAGCAGTCAATCCCCAGGGTACGAGCAGTACTTC. Its translation is CASSQSPGYEQYF.

J is TRBJ2-2 and V is TRBV24-1; 16 positions agree with TRBD2. J lost 0 bases, V lost 0 bases, and 9 bases had no gene match. Germline CDR1 and CDR2: KGHDR and SFDVKD. The CDR3 is made up of 22 amino acids. The CDR3 sequence is CATSDLRPGTSGRAANTGELFF. The CDR3 DNA follows: TGTGCCACCAGTGATTTGCGTCCCGGGACTAGCGGGAGGGCCGCGAACACCGGGGAGCTGTTTTTT.

J is TRBJ1-2 and V is TRBV19, with 9 bases aligning to TRBD1. V shed 6 bases and J 3 bases; nucleotides not matched to a gene: 5. Germline lookup yields CDR1 LNHDA and CDR2 SQIVND (reference sequence). The CDR3 has 14 amino acids. The chain's CDR3 is CASSPDRGYYGYTF. The DNA of the CDR3 is TGTGCCAGTAGCCCGGACAGGGGATACTATGGCTACACCTTC.

This clone was counted only a few times. J is TRBJ1-1 and V is TRBV19, with 9 bases fitting TRBD1. Germline lookup yields CDR1 LNHDA and CDR2 SQIVND (reference sequence). This CDR3 contains 15 residues. V gave up 3 bases and J gave up 5 bases; unmatched junction bases: 7. CDR3: CASSISTGGRTEAFF. The CDR3 bases are TGTGCCAGTAGTATTTCAACAGGGGGCCGGACTGAAGCTTTCTTT. The variable domain in full, with the rest retrieved from reference TRBV19 and TRBJ1-1, is DGGITQSPKYLFRKEGQNVTLSCEQNLNHDAMYWYRQDPGQGLRLIYYSQIVNDFQKGDIAEGYSVSREKKESFPLTVTSAQKNPTAFYLCASSISTGGRTEAFFGQGTRLTVV.

The chain employs TRBV12-1 and TRBJ2-1; the table's D call of TRBD2 was not tested on the DNA. TRBV12-1 is marked as a pseudogene. There are 19 residues in the CDR3. CDR3 sequence reads: CASSRIKNPRIGEIHEQFF. CDR3 DNA sequence: TGTGCCAGCAGCCGCATTAAAAACCCACGAATTGGGGAGATCCATGAGCAGTTCTTC.

The rearrangement links TRBV19 to TRBJ1-5, with 7 bases fitting TRBD1. The CDR3 has 15 residues. Trimming removed 1 base from V and 7 bases from J; junction bases left unmatched: 7. Germline-derived CDR1 and CDR2 are LNHDA and SQIVND (reference sequence). CDR3 DNA sequence: TGTGCCAGTAGTATAGCGTCCAGGGGGATGCAGCCCCAGCATTTT. Translating gives CASSIASRGMQPQHF.

The chain links TRBV29-1 to TRBJ1-1; possible D gene TRBD1, 5 bases. Germline V gene data show CDR1 as SQVTM and CDR2 as ANQGSEA. Trimming cost V 6 bases and J 10 bases, with 15 bases left between them. This CDR3 is 11 amino acids long. The CDR3, as DNA: TGCAGCGTATCGGGGGGAATTGGAGCTTTCTTT. Translated: CSVSGGIGAFF.

The V gene is TRBV9, the J gene TRBJ1-1, with D perhaps TRBD1 (5 bases). Trimming removed 2 bases at V and 5 bases at J, with 7 bases between. This CDR3 has 12 amino acids. CDR1 and CDR2 (germline): SGDLS, YYNGEE. The CDR3 protein is CASSVRDTEAFF. CDR3 nucleotides: TGTGCCAGCAGCGTCAGGGATACTGAAGCTTTCTTT.

A word on this clone: This specimen includes other DNA sequences encoding the same CDR3. The J gene is TRBJ2-7, the V gene TRBV4-1, with 7 nucleotides matching TRBD1. CDR1 is MGHRA, CDR2 YSYEKL, per germline. Unmatched junction bases numbered 4, after V lost 1 base and J lost 1 base. The CDR3 sequence is 15 residues long. CDR3 bases: TGCGCCAGCAGCCAAGGAGGGGGCGTTTCCTACGAGCAGTACTTC. It codes for CASSQGGGVSYEQYF.

The chain combines TRBV28 with TRBJ2-7, with D possibly matching TRBD2 (5 bases). The V gene's germline CDR1 is MDHEN and CDR2 SYDVKM. The CDR3 consists of 16 residues. Deletions cut 4 bases from V and 1 base from J, with 17 bases between. CDR3 nucleotides: TGTGCCAGCAGTTCCCCAGGCACGGGGAAGTCCTACGAGCAGTACTTC. Residues: CASSSPGTGKSYEQYF. Looking up the rest from reference TRBV28 and TRBJ2-7 gives the full variable domain: DVKVTQSSRYLVKRTGEKVFLECVQDMDHENMFWYRQDPGLGLRLIYFSYDVKMKEKGDIPEGYSVSREKKERFSLILESASTNQTSMYLCASSSPGTGKSYEQYFGPGTRLTVT.

CDR3 sequence: CASSLFDNSPLHF. DNA for the CDR3: TGTGCCAGTAGTTTATTTGATAATTCACCCCTCCACTTT. The V call is TRBV19, the J call TRBJ1-6; D ambiguous. V was pared by 5 bases and J by 5 bases, with 7 bases between. The germline CDR1 and CDR2 sequences are LNHDA and SQIVND (reference sequence). This CDR3 is built from 13 residues.

This clone was detected only once. In DNA, the CDR3 is TGTGCCAGCAGCCAACAGACAGCCTATGGCTACACCTTC. Protein product: CASSQQTAYGYTF. This rearrangement joins TRBV4-2 to TRBJ1-2; possibly TRBD1 for D (5 bases). CDR1 is LGHNA, CDR2 YNFKEQ, per germline. The CDR3 is 13 residues long. Trimming removed 2 bases from V and 4 bases from J, with 8 bases in between.

Written as DNA, the CDR3 is TGTGCCAGCAGGTTACGGGACTCCGGTGAGCAGTACTTC. Amino acids: CASRLRDSGEQYF. The chain links TRBV13 to TRBJ2-7; D perhaps matches TRBD2 (6 bases). Germline CDR1 reads PRHDT; CDR2 reads FYEKMQ (reference sequence). The CDR3 loop spans 13 amino acids. Trimming pared 6 bases from V and 7 bases from J, leaving 16 bases between.

The rearrangement uses TRBV30 and TRBJ2-5; perhaps TRBD2 as D (6 bases). The CDR3 loop spans 12 amino acids. Germline V gives CDR1 GTSNPN, CDR2 SVGIG (reference sequence). Trimming removed 7 bases from V and 2 bases from J, with 11 bases in between. The chain's CDR3 is CAFRDLQETQYF. The DNA for the CDR3 is TGTGCCTTCCGGGACTTACAAGAGACCCAGTACTTC.

With regard to this clone: This sequence may be a read error, since a much larger clone differs from it by one base. The chain recombines TRBV7-2 with TRBJ2-7; D gene ambiguous. Deletions cut 4 bases from V and 0 bases from J, with 4 bases between. The CDR3 extends over 12 amino acids. The germline V gene encodes CDR1 SGHTA and CDR2 FQGNSA. The CDR3 loop reads CASSWSSYEQYF. The CDR3 nucleotides read TGTGCCAGCAGCTGGAGCTCCTACGAGCAGTACTTC.

CDR3 nucleotides: TGTGCCAGCAGCACCGGACAGAATTCACCCCTCCACTTT. Encoded protein: CASSTGQNSPLHF. The chain recombines TRBV21-1 with TRBJ1-6; TRBD1 was called by the table and not checked on the DNA. TRBV21-1 is a pseudogene locus. The CDR3 sequence is 13 residues long.

V and J are TRBV11-2 and TRBJ2-7, with 7 bases that match TRBD1. The V gene end was trimmed by 5 bases and the J gene end by 3 bases; junction bases not matched to a gene: 10. CDR3 size: 15 residues. Looked up from germline, CDR1 is SGHAT and CDR2 is FQNNGV. CDR3: CASSPFGTAHYEQYF. The CDR3, as DNA: TGTGCCAGCAGCCCCTTCGGGACAGCGCACTACGAGCAGTACTTC.